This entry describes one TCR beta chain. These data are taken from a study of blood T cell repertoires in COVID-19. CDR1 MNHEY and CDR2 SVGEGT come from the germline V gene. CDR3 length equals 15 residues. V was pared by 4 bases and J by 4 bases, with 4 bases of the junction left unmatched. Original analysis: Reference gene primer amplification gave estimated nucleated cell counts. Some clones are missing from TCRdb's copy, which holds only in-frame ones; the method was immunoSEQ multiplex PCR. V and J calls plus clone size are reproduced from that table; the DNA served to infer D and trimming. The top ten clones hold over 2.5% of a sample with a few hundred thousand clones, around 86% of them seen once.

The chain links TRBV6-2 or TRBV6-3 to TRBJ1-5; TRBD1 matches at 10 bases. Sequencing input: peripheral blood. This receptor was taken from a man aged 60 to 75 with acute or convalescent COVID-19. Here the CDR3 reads CASSSDRGQNQPQHF. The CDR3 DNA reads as TGTGCCAGCAGTTCAGACAGGGGGCAAAATCAGCCCCAGCATTTT.